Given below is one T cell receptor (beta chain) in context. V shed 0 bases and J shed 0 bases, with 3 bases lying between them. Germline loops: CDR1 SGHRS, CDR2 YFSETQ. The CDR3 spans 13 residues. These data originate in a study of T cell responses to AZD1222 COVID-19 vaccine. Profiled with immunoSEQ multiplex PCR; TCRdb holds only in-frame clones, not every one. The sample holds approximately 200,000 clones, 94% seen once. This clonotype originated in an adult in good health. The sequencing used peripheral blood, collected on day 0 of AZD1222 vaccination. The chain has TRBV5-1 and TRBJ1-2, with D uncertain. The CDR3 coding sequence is TGCGCCAGCAGCTTGGATCCTAACTATGGCTACACCTTC. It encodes CASSLDPNYGYTF.